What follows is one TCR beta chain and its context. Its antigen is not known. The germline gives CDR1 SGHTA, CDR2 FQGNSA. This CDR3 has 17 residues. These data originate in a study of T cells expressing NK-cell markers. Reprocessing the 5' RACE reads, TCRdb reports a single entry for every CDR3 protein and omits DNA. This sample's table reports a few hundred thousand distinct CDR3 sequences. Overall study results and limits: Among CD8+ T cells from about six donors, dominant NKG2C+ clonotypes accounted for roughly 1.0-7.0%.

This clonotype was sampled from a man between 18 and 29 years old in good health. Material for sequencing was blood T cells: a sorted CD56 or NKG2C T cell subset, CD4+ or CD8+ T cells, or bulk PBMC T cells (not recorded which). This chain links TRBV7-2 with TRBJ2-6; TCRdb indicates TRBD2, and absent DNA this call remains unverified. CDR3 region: CASSLAPTAHPANVLTF.